This T cell receptor beta chain comes out of a study of Tregs in tolerant kidney transplant recipients. The CDR3 covers 14 residues. Trimming cost V 5 bases and J 4 bases; bases outside gene matches: 7. The germline V gene has CDR1 LNHDA and CDR2 SQIVND (reference sequence). Recipient PBMCs carried a CFSE label and met irradiated graft donor PBMCs for over 5 days before FACS sorting. As concerns this clone: As yet, its antigen is unknown.

The protocol was immunoSEQ multiplex PCR, while the TCRdb copy is restricted to in-frame clones and leaves out a portion. This sample has about 15,000 clones, with nearly 55% found just once. Overall study results and limits: Few patients were studied, so findings need validation in larger groups. In tolerant patients, donor-specific Tregs outgrew total Tregs, suggesting antigen-driven expansion.

The chain employs TRBV19 and TRBJ2-7, with 8 bases matching TRBD2. The sequenced sample was CD4+ T cells from blood cultured with allogeneic cells, obtained before the transplant. The receptor comes from a human patient who received a combined kidney and bone marrow transplant. CDR3 DNA: TGTGCCAGTAGTCTGGGACCGGGAGGGTACGAGCAGTACTTC. It translates to CASSLGPGGYEQYF.